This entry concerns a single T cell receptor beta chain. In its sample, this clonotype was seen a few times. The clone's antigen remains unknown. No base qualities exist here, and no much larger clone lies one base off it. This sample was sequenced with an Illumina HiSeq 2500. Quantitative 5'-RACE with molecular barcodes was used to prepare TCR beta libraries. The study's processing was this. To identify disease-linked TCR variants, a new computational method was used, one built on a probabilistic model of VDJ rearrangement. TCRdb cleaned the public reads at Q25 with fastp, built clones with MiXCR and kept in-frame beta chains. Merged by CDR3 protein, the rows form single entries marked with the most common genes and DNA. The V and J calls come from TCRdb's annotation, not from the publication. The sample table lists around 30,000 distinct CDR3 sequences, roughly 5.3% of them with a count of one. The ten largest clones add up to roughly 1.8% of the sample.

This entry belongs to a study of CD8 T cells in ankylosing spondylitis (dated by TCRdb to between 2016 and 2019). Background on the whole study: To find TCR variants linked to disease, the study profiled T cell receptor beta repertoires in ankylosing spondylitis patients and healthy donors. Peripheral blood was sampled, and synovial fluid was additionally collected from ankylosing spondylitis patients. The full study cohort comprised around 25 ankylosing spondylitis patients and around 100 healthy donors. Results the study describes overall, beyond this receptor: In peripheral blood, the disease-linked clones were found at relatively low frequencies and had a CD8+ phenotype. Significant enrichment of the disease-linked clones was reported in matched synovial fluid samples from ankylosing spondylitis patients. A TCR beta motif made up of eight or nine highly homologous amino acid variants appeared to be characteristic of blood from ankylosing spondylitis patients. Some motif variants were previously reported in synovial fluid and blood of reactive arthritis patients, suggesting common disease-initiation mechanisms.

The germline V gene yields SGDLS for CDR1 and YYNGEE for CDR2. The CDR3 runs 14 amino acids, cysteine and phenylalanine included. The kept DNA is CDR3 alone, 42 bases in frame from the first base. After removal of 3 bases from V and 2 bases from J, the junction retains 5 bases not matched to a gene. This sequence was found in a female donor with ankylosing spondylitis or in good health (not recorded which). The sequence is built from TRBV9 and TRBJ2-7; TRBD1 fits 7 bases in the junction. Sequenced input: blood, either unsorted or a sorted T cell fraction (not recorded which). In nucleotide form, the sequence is TGTGCCAGCAGCGCCGAGACAGGGACCTACGAGCAGTACTTC. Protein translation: CASSAETGTYEQYF. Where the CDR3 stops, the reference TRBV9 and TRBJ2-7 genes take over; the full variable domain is DSGVTQTPKHLITATGQRVTLRCSPRSGDLSVYWYQQSLDQGLQFLIQYYNGEERAKGNILERFSAQQFPDLHSELNLSSLELGDSALYFCASSAETGTYEQYFGPGTRLTVT.